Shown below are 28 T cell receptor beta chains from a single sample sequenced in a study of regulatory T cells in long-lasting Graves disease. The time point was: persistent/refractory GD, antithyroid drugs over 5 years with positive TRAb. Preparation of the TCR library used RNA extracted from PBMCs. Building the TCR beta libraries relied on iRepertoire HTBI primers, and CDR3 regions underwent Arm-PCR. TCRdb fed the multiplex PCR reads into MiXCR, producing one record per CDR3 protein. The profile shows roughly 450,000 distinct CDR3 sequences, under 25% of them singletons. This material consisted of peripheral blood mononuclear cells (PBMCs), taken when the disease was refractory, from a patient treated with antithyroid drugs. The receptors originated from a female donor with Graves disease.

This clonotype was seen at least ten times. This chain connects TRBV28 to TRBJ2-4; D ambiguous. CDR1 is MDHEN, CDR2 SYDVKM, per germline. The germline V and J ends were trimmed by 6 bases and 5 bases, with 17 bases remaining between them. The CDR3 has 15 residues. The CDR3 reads CASRPVATDENIQYF. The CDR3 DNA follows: TGTGCCAGCAGACCCGTGGCGACTGATGAAAACATTCAGTACTTC.

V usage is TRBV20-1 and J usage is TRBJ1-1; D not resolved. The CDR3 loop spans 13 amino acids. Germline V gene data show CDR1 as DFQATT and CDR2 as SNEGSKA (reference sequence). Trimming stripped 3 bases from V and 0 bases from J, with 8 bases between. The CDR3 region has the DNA TGCAGTGCTAGTCCAGGAGTGAACACTGAAGCTTTCTTT. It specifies CSASPGVNTEAFF.

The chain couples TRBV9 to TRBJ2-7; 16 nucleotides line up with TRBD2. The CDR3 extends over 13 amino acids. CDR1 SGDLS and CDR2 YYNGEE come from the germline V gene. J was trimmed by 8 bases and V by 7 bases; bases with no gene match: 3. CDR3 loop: CASGTSGRGKQYF. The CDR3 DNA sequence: TGTGCCAGCGGGACTAGCGGGAGGGGGAAGCAGTACTTC.

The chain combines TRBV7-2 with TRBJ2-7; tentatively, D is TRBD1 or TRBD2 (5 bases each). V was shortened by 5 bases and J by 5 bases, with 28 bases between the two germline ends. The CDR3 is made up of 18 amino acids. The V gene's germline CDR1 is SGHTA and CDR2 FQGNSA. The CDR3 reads CASSTKVRGRELTHEQYF. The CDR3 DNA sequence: TGTGCCAGCAGCACGAAGGTCCGGGGCAGGGAGCTGACCCACGAGCAGTACTTC. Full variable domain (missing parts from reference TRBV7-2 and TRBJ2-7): GAGVSQSPSNKVTEKGKDVELRCDPISGHTALYWYRQSLGQGLEFLIYFQGNSAPDKSGLPSDRFSAERTGGSVSTLTIQRTQQEDSAVYLCASSTKVRGRELTHEQYFGPGTRLTVT.

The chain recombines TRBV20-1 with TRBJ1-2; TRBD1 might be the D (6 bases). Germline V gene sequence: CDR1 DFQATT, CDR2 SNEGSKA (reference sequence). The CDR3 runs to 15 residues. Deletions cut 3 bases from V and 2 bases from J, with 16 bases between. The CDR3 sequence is CSASPKTQGNYGYTF. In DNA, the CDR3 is TGCAGTGCTAGTCCCAAGACGCAGGGGAACTATGGCTACACCTTC.

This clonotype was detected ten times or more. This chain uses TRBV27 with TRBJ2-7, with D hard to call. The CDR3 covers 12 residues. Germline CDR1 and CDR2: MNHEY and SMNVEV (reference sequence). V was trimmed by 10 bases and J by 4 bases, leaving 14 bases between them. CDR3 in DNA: TGTGCCACCCAAACACCCGGATACGAGCAGTACTTC. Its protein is CATQTPGYEQYF.

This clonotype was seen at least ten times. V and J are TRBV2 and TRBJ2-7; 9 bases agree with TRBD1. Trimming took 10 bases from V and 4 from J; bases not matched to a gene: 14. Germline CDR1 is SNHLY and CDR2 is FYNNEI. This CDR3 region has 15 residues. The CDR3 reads CATEAGQGTLYEQYF. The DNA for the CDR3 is TGTGCCACCGAAGCCGGACAGGGGACTTTATACGAGCAGTACTTC.

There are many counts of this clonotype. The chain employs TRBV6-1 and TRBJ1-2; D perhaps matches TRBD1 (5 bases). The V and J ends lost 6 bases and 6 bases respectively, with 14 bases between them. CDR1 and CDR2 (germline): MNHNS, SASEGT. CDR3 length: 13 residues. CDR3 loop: CASRTWTNNGYTF. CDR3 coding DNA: TGTGCCAGCAGGACATGGACAAATAATGGCTACACCTTC.

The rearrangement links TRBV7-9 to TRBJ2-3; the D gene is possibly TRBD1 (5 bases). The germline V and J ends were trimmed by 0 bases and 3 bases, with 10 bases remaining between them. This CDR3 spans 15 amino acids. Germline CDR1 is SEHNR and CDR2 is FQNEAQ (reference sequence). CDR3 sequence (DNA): TGTGCCAGCAGCTTAGCGGGGCAGGGAACAGATACGCAGTATTTT. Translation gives CASSLAGQGTDTQYF.

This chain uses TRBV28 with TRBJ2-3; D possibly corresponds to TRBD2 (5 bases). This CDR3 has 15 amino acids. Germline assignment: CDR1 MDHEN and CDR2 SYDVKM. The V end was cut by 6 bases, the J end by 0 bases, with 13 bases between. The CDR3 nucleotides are TGTGCCAGCAGCCTCTTAGCGATGAGCACAGATACGCAGTATTTT. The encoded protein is CASSLLAMSTDTQYF.

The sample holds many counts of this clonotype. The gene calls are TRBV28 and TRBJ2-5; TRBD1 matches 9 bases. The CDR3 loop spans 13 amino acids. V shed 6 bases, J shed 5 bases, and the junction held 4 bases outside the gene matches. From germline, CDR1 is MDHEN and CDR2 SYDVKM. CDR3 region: CASRGTGKETQYF. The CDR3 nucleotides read TGTGCCAGCAGGGGGACAGGGAAGGAGACCCAGTACTTC.

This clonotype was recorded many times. CDR3 sequence: CASSLEAAGILTGELFF. CDR3 nucleotides: TGTGCCAGCAGCTTAGAGGCAGCGGGGATCCTCACCGGGGAGCTGTTTTTT. The rearrangement links TRBV11-2 to TRBJ2-2; 7 positions match TRBD2. V dropped 0 bases and J dropped 4; count of bases not matched to a gene: 8. Germline V gives CDR1 SGHAT, CDR2 FQNNGV. The CDR3 is 17 residues long.

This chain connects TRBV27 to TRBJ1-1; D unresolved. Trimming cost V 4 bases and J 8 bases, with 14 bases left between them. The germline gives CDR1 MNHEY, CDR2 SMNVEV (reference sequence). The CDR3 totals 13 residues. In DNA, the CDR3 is TGTGCCAGCAGTTCCCGTGTTCAGTGGGAAGCTTTCTTT. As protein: CASSSRVQWEAFF.

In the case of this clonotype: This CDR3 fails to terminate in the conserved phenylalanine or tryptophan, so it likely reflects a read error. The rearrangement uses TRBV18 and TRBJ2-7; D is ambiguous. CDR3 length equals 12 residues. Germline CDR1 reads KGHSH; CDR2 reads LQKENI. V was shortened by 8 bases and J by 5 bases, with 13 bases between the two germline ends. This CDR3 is CASQRTNHEQYS. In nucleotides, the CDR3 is TGTGCCAGCCAGAGAACCAACCACGAGCAGTACTCC.

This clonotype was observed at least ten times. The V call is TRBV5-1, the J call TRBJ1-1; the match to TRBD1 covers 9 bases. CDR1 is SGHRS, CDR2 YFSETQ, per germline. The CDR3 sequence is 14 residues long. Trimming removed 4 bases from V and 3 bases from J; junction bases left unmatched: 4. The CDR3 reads CASSAGTGYTEAFF. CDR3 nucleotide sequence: TGCGCCAGCAGCGCCGGGACAGGGTACACTGAAGCTTTCTTT.

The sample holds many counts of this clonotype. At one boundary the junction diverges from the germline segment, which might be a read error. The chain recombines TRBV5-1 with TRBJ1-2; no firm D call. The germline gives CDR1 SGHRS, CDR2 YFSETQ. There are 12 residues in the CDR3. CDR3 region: CASSLAGYGYTF. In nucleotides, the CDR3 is TGTGCCAGCAGCTTAGCCGGGTATGGCTACACCTTC.

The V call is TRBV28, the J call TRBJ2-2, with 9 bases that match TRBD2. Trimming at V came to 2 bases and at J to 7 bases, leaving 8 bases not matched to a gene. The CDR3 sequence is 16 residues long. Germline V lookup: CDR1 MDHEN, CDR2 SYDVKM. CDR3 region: CASSLRREGHGGELFF. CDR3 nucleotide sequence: TGTGCCAGCAGTTTAAGGCGGGAGGGCCACGGCGGGGAGCTGTTTTTT.

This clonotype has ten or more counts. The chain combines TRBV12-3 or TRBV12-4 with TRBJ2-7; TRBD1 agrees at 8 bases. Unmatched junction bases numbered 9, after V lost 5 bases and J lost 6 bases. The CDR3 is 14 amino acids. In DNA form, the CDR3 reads TGTGCCAGCAGTCCCGGACAGGGTTCGGTCGAGCAGTACTTC. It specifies CASSPGQGSVEQYF.

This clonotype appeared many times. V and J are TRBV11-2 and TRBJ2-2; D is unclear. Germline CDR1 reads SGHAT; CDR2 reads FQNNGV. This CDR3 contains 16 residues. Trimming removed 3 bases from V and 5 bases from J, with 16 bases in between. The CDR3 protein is CASSLGGHLATGELFF. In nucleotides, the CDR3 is TGTGCCAGCAGCTTGGGTGGTCACCTCGCAACCGGGGAGCTGTTTTTT.

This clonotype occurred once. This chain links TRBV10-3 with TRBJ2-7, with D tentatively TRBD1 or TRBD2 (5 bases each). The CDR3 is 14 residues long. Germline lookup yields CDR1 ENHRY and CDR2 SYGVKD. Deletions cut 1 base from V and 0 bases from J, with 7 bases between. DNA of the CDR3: TGTGCCATCAGTGAGTGGGGGAGCTCCTACGAGCAGTACTTC. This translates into CAISEWGSSYEQYF.

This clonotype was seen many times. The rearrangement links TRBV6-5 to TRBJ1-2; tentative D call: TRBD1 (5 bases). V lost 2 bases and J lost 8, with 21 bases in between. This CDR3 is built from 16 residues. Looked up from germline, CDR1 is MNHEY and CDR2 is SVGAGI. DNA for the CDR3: TGTGCCAGCAGTTACCGGGCCAGGGATGCCCAAGGAGGCTACACCTTC. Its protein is CASSYRARDAQGGYTF.

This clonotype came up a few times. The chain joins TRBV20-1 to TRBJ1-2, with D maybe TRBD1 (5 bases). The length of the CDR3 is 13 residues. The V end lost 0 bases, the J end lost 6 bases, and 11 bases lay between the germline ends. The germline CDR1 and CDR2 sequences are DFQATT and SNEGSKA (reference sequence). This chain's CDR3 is CSAREQGRDGYTF. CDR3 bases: TGCAGTGCTAGAGAGCAGGGAAGGGATGGCTACACCTTC.

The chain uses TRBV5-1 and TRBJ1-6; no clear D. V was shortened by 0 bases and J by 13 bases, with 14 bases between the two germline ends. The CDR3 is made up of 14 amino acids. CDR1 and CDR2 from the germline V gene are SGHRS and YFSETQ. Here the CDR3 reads CASSLDGLQRPLHF. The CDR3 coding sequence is TGCGCCAGCAGCTTGGACGGGCTTCAGAGGCCCCTCCACTTT.

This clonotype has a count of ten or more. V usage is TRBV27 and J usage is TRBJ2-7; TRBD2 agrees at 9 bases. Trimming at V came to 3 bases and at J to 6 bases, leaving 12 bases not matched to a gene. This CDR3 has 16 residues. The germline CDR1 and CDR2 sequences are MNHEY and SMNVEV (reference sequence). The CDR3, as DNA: TGTGCCAGCAGTTTCTTGACTAGCGGCCGCCTGGGCGAGCAGTACTTC. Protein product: CASSFLTSGRLGEQYF.

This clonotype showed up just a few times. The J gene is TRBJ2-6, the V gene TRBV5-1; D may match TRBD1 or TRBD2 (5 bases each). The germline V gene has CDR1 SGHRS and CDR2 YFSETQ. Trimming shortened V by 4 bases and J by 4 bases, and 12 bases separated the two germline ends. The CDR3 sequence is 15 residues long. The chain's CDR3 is CASSLRGGGANVLTF. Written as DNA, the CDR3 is TGCGCCAGCAGCCTCCGTGGGGGAGGGGCCAACGTCCTGACTTTC.

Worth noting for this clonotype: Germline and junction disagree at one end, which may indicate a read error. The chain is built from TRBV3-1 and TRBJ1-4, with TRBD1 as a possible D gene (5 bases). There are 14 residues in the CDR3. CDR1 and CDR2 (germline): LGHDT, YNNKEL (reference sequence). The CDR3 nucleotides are TGTGTCAGCAGCCAGTACACGGGGGATGAAAAACTGTTTTTT. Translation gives CVSSQYTGDEKLFF.

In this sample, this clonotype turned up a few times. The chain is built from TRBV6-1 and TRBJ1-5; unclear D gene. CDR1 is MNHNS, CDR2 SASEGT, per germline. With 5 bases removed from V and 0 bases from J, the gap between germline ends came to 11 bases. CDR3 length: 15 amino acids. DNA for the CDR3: TGTGCCAGCAGTCCTCACTCAATTAGCAATCAGCCCCAGCATTTT. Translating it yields CASSPHSISNQPQHF.

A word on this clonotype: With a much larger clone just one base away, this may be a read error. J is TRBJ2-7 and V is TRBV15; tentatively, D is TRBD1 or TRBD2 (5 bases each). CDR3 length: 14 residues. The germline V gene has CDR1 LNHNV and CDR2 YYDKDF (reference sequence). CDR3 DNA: TGTACCACCAGCAGCGGCAGGGAAACCTACGAGCAGTACTTC. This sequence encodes CTTSSGRETYEQYF.